What follows are 5 T cell receptor beta chains derived from one specimen sequenced in a study of OX40 agonist ivuxolimab in advanced cancers. Profiling relied on immunoSEQ multiplex PCR, and the TCRdb table lists in-frame clones only, not all of them. In the table there are around 83,000 clones, under 95% of which are singletons. Here the sequenced sample was CD4+ or CD8+ T cells sorted from blood, taken in a trial of the OX40 agonist ivuxolimab. The receptors come from an adult with an advanced solid tumor such as melanoma, head and neck, liver or kidney cancer.

V usage is TRBV5-1 and J usage is TRBJ2-3; 9 nucleotides line up with TRBD1. The V gene's germline CDR1 is SGHRS and CDR2 YFSETQ. Unmatched junction bases numbered 14, after V lost 0 bases and J lost 6 bases. This CDR3 is 18 amino acids long. CDR3 sequence reads: CASSLAGTGLSSGDTQYF. The CDR3 nucleotides are TGCGCCAGCAGCTTGGCCGGGACAGGGCTTTCATCAGGGGATACGCAGTATTTT.

The chain links TRBV19 to TRBJ2-5; D unclear. V dropped 1 base and J dropped 2 bases, with 11 bases sitting between them. Germline V lookup: CDR1 LNHDA, CDR2 SQIVND (reference sequence). This CDR3 is built from 15 residues. CDR3 in amino acids: CASSIAHGPQETQYF. The CDR3 region has the DNA TGTGCCAGTAGTATAGCGCACGGGCCTCAAGAGACCCAGTACTTC.

The V gene is TRBV5-4, the J gene TRBJ1-2, with 9 bases aligning to TRBD1. This CDR3 has 13 amino acids. Trimming removed 3 bases from V and 9 bases from J; junction bases left unmatched: 6. The germline V gene has CDR1 SGHNT and CDR2 YYREEE (reference sequence). The CDR3 here is CASSSDGTGSYTF. The CDR3 nucleotides are TGTGCCAGCAGCTCGGACGGGACAGGGAGCTACACCTTC.

The V gene is TRBV6-9, the J gene TRBJ2-2, with 13 bases fitting TRBD2. V dropped 11 bases and J dropped 7; count of bases not matched to a gene: 19. The CDR3 has 18 amino acids. Germline CDR1 and CDR2: MNHGY and SVAAGI. CDR3: CAGPFSRTSGSVGGELFF. As DNA, the CDR3 is TGTGCCGGTCCCTTCAGTAGGACTAGCGGGAGCGTGGGCGGGGAGCTGTTTTTT.

This chain links TRBV7-6 with TRBJ2-5; 7 nucleotides line up with TRBD1. CDR3 length equals 15 residues. The V segment lost 5 bases and the J segment 4 bases; nucleotides outside the gene matches: 10. The germline CDR1 and CDR2 sequences are SGHVS and FNYEAQ. This CDR3 reads CASSPGTARIETQYF. DNA for the CDR3: TGTGCCAGCAGCCCCGGGACAGCTAGAATAGAGACCCAGTACTTC.